The clone carrying this T cell receptor (beta chain) was detected only a few times. The CDR3 totals 16 residues. Germline lookup yields CDR1 MGHRA and CDR2 YSYEKL. With 0 bases removed from V and 0 bases from J, the gap between germline ends came to 9 bases. The data were obtained in a study of T-cell memory formation after mild COVID-19. A 5'RACE reaction primed in the constant segment made cDNA libraries of TCR alpha and TCR beta, and these carried sample barcodes and UMIs. TCRdb itself ran the 5' RACE reads through MiXCR, one entry per CDR3 protein. The sample consists of roughly 110,000 distinct CDR3 sequences, roughly 20% of them appearing once.

The receptor was isolated from a man younger than 30 who had mild COVID-19 (a few samples of this study predate the infection). Cell type and time point are not known. Material for sequencing was PBMCs or a T cell subset sorted from them (not recorded which). The chain combines TRBV4-1 with TRBJ2-1, with a possible D match to TRBD1 (5 bases). The CDR3 protein is CASSQEGRSSYNEQFF. The CDR3 region has the DNA TGCGCCAGCAGCCAAGAGGGGCGGAGCTCCTACAATGAGCAGTTCTTC.